Shown below are 11 T cell receptor beta chains from a single sample sequenced in a study of blood T cells in healthy people across ages. Primed by a sample-barcoded 5' primer and a J-beta primer mix, a second PCR proceeded for about 7 to 12 cycles. Each CDR3 protein is one row after TCRdb ran MiXCR on the 5' RACE reads. The data show 1.5 million to 2 million distinct CDR3 sequences, roughly 32% seen once. Sequenced input: blood. The receptors originated from a woman in her 30s in good health.

The rearrangement joins TRBV4-1 to TRBJ1-2; D possibly corresponds to TRBD1 (5 bases). V was clipped by 4 bases and J by 1 base, with 13 bases between them. Germline V lookup: CDR1 MGHRA, CDR2 YSYEKL. The CDR3 contains 15 residues. The CDR3 protein is CASSPWGPINYGYTF. The CDR3 DNA sequence: TGCGCCAGCAGCCCCTGGGGACCCATTAACTATGGCTACACCTTC.

This clonotype was observed a few times. The chain uses TRBV21-1 and TRBJ2-1; TRBD1, as called in the table, went unchecked against the DNA. TRBV21-1 is described as a pseudogene. The length of the CDR3 is 16 residues. DNA of the CDR3: TGTGCCAGCACCCTACAACAGGGGGGGTTTTACAATGAGCAGTTCTTC. Translation: CASTLQQGGFYNEQFF.

The sample holds a few counts of this clonotype. The chain couples TRBV10-3 to TRBJ2-3; possibly TRBD2 for D (5 bases). V lost 11 bases to trimming and J lost 1 base, with 19 bases between them. The germline V gene has CDR1 ENHRY and CDR2 SYGVKD. This CDR3 comprises 15 residues. The CDR3: CAFTVGGGRTDTQYF. The CDR3 DNA reads as TGTGCCTTCACGGTGGGCGGAGGTCGCACAGATACGCAGTATTTT.

This clonotype was seen more than once but under ten times. The junction departs from the called germline gene at one end, perhaps through a read error. This sequence joins TRBV10-2 and TRBJ2-3; D is ambiguous. CDR3 length equals 14 residues. CDR1 WSHSY and CDR2 SAAADI come from the germline V gene. The CDR3 region is CATAPGSIPDTQYF. The CDR3 bases are TGTGCCACAGCCCCCGGGTCCATACCCGATACGCAGTATTTT.

The chain recombines TRBV5-1 with TRBJ2-3, with 11 nucleotides matching TRBD2. This CDR3 region has 16 residues. Germline CDR1 is SGHRS and CDR2 is YFSETQ. V trimming: 1 base; J trimming: 4 bases; junction bases outside the gene matches: 5. The CDR3 nucleotides read TGCGCCAGCAGCTTGACCCTAGCGGGAGGTCCAGATACGCAGTATTTT. Translated, it gives CASSLTLAGGPDTQYF.

This chain joins TRBV20-1 and TRBJ1-2; TRBD1 aligns across 7 bases. The CDR3 contains 15 residues. V dropped 4 bases and J dropped 5; count of bases not matched to a gene: 13. Per germline, CDR1 DFQATT and CDR2 SNEGSKA (reference sequence). CDR3 DNA: TGCAGTGCTACCCTCATTCAGGGACAGTTGTATGGCTACACCTTC. Translated: CSATLIQGQLYGYTF.

The chain combines TRBV28 with TRBJ1-3; a weak D match, TRBD1 (6 bases). Germline assignment: CDR1 MDHEN and CDR2 SYDVKM. Trimming left V 1 base short and J 0 bases short, with 10 bases between. The CDR3 covers 16 residues. CDR3 nucleotides: TGTGCCAGCAGTTTATTGGGACAACTCTCTGGAAACACCATATATTTT. As protein: CASSLLGQLSGNTIYF.

This clonotype has a handful of counts. This chain links TRBV5-1 with TRBJ2-1; a weak D match, TRBD2 (6 bases). This CDR3 has 15 amino acids. In germline, CDR1 is SGHRS, CDR2 YFSETQ. Trimming left V 4 bases short and J 2 bases short, with 13 bases between. CDR3 DNA: TGCGCCAGCAGCGACTACGGGAGTCCCTACAATGAGCAGTTCTTC. Translating it yields CASSDYGSPYNEQFF.

This clonotype was recorded at least ten times. The chain combines TRBV6-2 or TRBV6-3 with TRBJ2-7; 9 bases fit TRBD2. The ends lost 7 bases at V and 3 bases at J; junction bases unmatched: 16. CDR3 length: 17 residues. Germline V gene lookup returns CDR1 MNHEY and CDR2 SVGEGT. The CDR3 region has the DNA TGTGCCAGCACCTCGCCGGGGGGTTCTAGCGGGATCTACGAGCAGTACTTC. This encodes CASTSPGGSSGIYEQYF.

This clonotype was found once. One junction end does not reproduce the germline sequence, and a read error may be involved. The gene calls are TRBV20-1 and TRBJ2-7, with 8 bases matching TRBD2. The CDR3 consists of 15 residues. Germline CDR1 DFQATT, CDR2 SNEGSKA (reference sequence). CDR3 amino acids: CSARAGSGTVYVQYF. The CDR3 DNA reads as TGCAGTGCTAGAGCTGGTAGCGGGACTGTCTACGTGCAGTACTTC.

With regard to this clonotype: This may be a read error: a much more frequent sequence differs by one nucleotide. The rearrangement joins TRBV4-1 to TRBJ2-5, with TRBD2 identical over 8 bases. V trimming: 0 bases; J trimming: 7 bases; junction bases outside the gene matches: 10. Germline CDR1 reads MGHRA; CDR2 reads YSYEKL. The CDR3 spans 16 residues. The CDR3 DNA reads TGCGCCAGCAGCCAAGATGCGGTTGGGGCGGGAGGGACCCAGTACTTC. This sequence encodes CASSQDAVGAGGTQYF.